This TCR beta chain was profiled in a study of a mutant IDH1 vaccine in newly diagnosed glioma. Comments on this clone: What it binds is not known.

Indicated time point: week 47, end of study. One vaccine dose held 300 ug of mutant IDH1 20-mer peptide and came with topical imiquimod. Patients, over weeks 1, 3, 5, 7, 11, 15, 19 and 23, received a total of eight vaccinations. Trimming shortened V by 4 bases and J by 4 bases, and 10 bases separated the two germline ends. The CDR3 totals 13 residues. Germline assignment: CDR1 MDHEN and CDR2 SYDVKM. Some clones are missing from TCRdb's copy, which holds only in-frame ones; the method was immunoSEQ multiplex PCR. This table has fewer than 85,000 clones, approximately 78% appearing once. The sample here was PBMCs, taken from a glioma patient whose treatment included an IDH1 peptide vaccine. The TCR was taken from a man in his forties with glioma. The J gene is TRBJ2-5, the V gene TRBV28; D is unresolved. The CDR3 spells CASSYGVRETQYF. CDR3 DNA sequence: TGTGCCAGCAGTTATGGGGTTCGAGAGACCCAGTACTTC. The complete variable domain, with remaining parts taken from reference TRBV28 and TRBJ2-5, reads DVKVTQSSRYLVKRTGEKVFLECVQDMDHENMFWYRQDPGLGLRLIYFSYDVKMKEKGDIPEGYSVSREKKERFSLILESASTNQTSMYLCASSYGVRETQYFGPGTRLLVL.